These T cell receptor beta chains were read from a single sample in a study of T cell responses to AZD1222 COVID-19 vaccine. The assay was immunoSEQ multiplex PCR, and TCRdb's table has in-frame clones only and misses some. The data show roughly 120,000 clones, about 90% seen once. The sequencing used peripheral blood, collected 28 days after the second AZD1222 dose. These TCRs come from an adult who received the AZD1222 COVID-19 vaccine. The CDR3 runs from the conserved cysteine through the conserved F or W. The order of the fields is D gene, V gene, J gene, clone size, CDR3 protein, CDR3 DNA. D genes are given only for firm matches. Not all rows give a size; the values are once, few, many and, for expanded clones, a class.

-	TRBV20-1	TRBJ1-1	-	CSARSPPDAFF	TGCAGTGCTAGATCCCCGCCTGATGCTTTCTTT
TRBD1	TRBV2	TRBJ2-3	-	CASNQGASTDTQYF	TGTGCCAGCAACCAGGGGGCGAGCACAGATACGCAGTATTTT
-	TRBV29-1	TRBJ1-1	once	CSVVGPTEAFF	TGCAGCGTTGTAGGTCCAACTGAAGCTTTCTTT
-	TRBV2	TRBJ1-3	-	CASSEPASGNTIYF	TGTGCCAGCAGTGAACCGGCCTCTGGAAACACCATATATTTT
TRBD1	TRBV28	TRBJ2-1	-	CASSLRGLHEQFF	TGTGCCAGCAGTTTAAGGGGGCTCCATGAGCAGTTCTTC
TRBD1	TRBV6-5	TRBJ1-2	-	CASDRDGQGIYGYTF	TGTGCCAGCGACCGCGACGGACAGGGGATCTATGGCTACACCTTC
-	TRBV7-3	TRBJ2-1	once	CASGVLDNEQFF	TGTGCCAGCGGCGTTTTGGACAATGAGCAGTTCTTC
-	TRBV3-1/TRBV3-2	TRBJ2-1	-	CASSQGAIDNEQFF	TGTGCCAGCAGCCAAGGGGCGATTGACAATGAGCAGTTCTTC
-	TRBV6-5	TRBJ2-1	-	CASSYGGRGNEQFF	TGTGCCAGCAGTTACGGGGGACGGGGCAATGAGCAGTTCTTC
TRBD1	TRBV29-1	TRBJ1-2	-	CSANQGGGYGYTF	TGCAGCGCAAATCAGGGGGGCGGCTATGGCTACACCTTC
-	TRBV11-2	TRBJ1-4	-	CASSLRGGYEKLFF	TGTGCCAGCAGCTTACGGGGGGGTTATGAAAAACTGTTTTTT
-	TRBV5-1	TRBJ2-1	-	CASSLDARGGEQFF	TGCGCCAGCAGCTTGGACGCCAGGGGTGGTGAGCAGTTCTTC
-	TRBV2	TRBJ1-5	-	CASRRDYSNQPQHF	TGTGCCAGCAGAAGAGATTATAGCAATCAGCCCCAGCATTTT
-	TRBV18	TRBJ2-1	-	CASSPPPQGPSLEQFF	TGTGCCAGCTCACCCCCCCCTCAGGGCCCTTCTCTTGAGCAGTTCTTC
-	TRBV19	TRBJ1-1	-	CASSISVNTEAFF	TGTGCCAGTAGTATCTCCGTGAACACTGAAGCTTTCTTT
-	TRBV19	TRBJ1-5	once	CASSPEVNQPQHF	TGTGCCAGTAGTCCGGAGGTCAATCAGCCCCAGCATTTT
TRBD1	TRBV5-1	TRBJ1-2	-	CASSVRDRLAGYTF	TGCGCCAGCAGCGTCCGGGACAGGCTTGCTGGCTACACCTTC
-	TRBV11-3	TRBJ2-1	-	CASSLDQGGTSSYNEQFF	TGTGCCAGCAGCTTAGATCAAGGGGGGACGAGCTCCTACAATGAGCAGTTCTTC
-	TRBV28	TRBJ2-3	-	CASSQIQGPGGTDTQYF	TGTGCCAGCAGCCAGATCCAGGGACCCGGGGGCACAGATACGCAGTATTTT
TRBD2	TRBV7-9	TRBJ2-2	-	CASSSDQRGGTGELFF	TGTGCCAGCAGCTCAGACCAGCGGGGGGGCACCGGGGAGCTGTTTTTT